The source of this T cell receptor (beta chain) is a study of T cell repertoires in cytomegalovirus infection. Study information: TCR beta signatures that were public indicated CMV infection and matching HLA type.

TCRdb passed the reads through MiXCR, listing each CDR3 protein once. The profile shows 400,000 to 550,000 distinct CDR3 sequences, around 11% of them singletons. Study-wide points: Dominating the ex vivo response were HLA-C-restricted CMV-specific TCR beta clonotypes.

Ten or more counts support this clonotype. Its specificity is unknown. Sequencing used PBMCs. This clonotype was sampled from a human donor in good health (CMV status not recorded). Some clones in this sample may be carry-over from other donors' samples.

The CDR3 reads CSAGQALDYGYTF. The CDR3 coding sequence is TGCAGTGCCGGACAGGCCCTTGACTATGGCTACACCTTC. The chain uses TRBV20-1 and TRBJ1-2; the match to TRBD1 covers 7 bases. The CDR3 consists of 13 residues. CDR1 and CDR2 (germline): DFQATT, SNEGSKA (reference sequence). The V segment lost 6 bases and the J segment 3 bases; nucleotides outside the gene matches: 7.